Listed below are T cell receptor beta chains from one sample, sequenced in a study of T cell changes during pregnancy in multiple sclerosis. TCRdb's table, derived via immunoSEQ multiplex PCR, lists solely in-frame clones and lacks some. Counted here are about 33,000 clones, about 91% occurring once; the ten biggest clones make up roughly 2.8%. The source was CD4+ T cells from peripheral blood mononuclear cells, collected in the third trimester of pregnancy. The receptors shown here come from a female donor in good health, enrolled as a control in a pregnancy study. Both conserved end residues are part of each CDR3. Each record gives: J gene, D gene, clone size, V gene, CDR3 protein, CDR3 DNA. A D gene is named only where the DNA matches it firmly. Clone size is not always given. Where it is, it says once, few, many or a class for expanded clones.

j_call: TRBJ2-2; d_call: TRBD2; clone_size: NA; v_call: TRBV4-1; cdr3_aa: CASSQDASGGATGELFF; cdr3_nt: TGCGCCAGCAGCCAAGATGCGAGCGGGGGGGCGACCGGGGAGCTGTTTTTT
j_call: TRBJ1-1; d_call: NA; clone_size: NA; v_call: TRBV29-1; cdr3_aa: CSVVGGVDTEAFF; cdr3_nt: TGCAGCGTTGTCGGGGGGGTAGACACTGAAGCTTTCTTT
j_call: TRBJ1-2; d_call: NA; clone_size: NA; v_call: TRBV28; cdr3_aa: CASSLQGVYGYTF; cdr3_nt: TGTGCCAGCAGTTTACAGGGCGTGTATGGCTACACCTTC
j_call: TRBJ2-1; d_call: TRBD1; clone_size: NA; v_call: TRBV5-1; cdr3_aa: CASSSTTGDEQFF; cdr3_nt: TGCGCCAGCAGCTCCACTACAGGGGATGAGCAGTTCTTC
j_call: TRBJ1-3; d_call: NA; clone_size: NA; v_call: TRBV5-1; cdr3_aa: CASSPWGGDAGNTIYF; cdr3_nt: TGCGCCAGCAGCCCCTGGGGGGGCGATGCTGGAAACACCATATATTTT
j_call: TRBJ2-7; d_call: NA; clone_size: NA; v_call: TRBV15; cdr3_aa: CATSTPGWRSPYEQYF; cdr3_nt: TGTGCCACCAGCACCCCTGGATGGCGGAGCCCCTACGAGCAGTACTTC
j_call: TRBJ2-2; d_call: TRBD2; clone_size: NA; v_call: TRBV12-5; cdr3_aa: CASGSRLAGGNTGELFF; cdr3_nt: TGTGCTAGTGGTTCCCGACTAGCGGGGGGGAACACCGGGGAGCTGTTTTTT
j_call: TRBJ1-1; d_call: NA; clone_size: NA; v_call: TRBV18; cdr3_aa: CASSPGEPVTEAFF; cdr3_nt: TGTGCCAGCTCACCAGGGGAGCCTGTCACTGAAGCTTTCTTT
j_call: TRBJ1-2; d_call: TRBD1; clone_size: NA; v_call: TRBV10-3; cdr3_aa: CAISEAGQGVGYTF; cdr3_nt: TGTGCCATCAGTGAGGCGGGACAGGGGGTTGGCTACACCTTC
j_call: TRBJ1-6; d_call: NA; clone_size: NA; v_call: TRBV30; cdr3_aa: CAWTGGNNSPLHF; cdr3_nt: TGTGCCTGGACTGGGGGCAACAATTCACCCCTCCACTTT
j_call: TRBJ1-2; d_call: TRBD1; clone_size: once; v_call: TRBV4-1; cdr3_aa: CASSQVGTGFGYTF; cdr3_nt: TGCGCCAGCAGCCAAGTAGGGACAGGATTTGGCTACACCTTC
j_call: TRBJ1-2; d_call: TRBD1; clone_size: once; v_call: TRBV5-1; cdr3_aa: CASSLGQGGYGYTF; cdr3_nt: TGCGCCAGCAGCTTGGGACAGGGTGGCTATGGCTACACCTTC
j_call: TRBJ2-1; d_call: NA; clone_size: NA; v_call: TRBV7-9; cdr3_aa: CALLRENNEQFF; cdr3_nt: TGTGCCTTACTGCGGGAAAACAATGAGCAGTTCTTC
j_call: TRBJ1-4; d_call: NA; clone_size: NA; v_call: TRBV28; cdr3_aa: CASSLTGGLRKLFF; cdr3_nt: TGTGCCAGCAGTTTGACAGGCGGATTAAGGAAACTGTTTTTT
j_call: TRBJ1-5; d_call: TRBD1; clone_size: NA; v_call: TRBV5-6; cdr3_aa: CASSLGQGVSQPQHF; cdr3_nt: TGTGCCAGCAGCTTAGGACAGGGAGTTTCGCAGCCCCAGCATTTT
j_call: TRBJ2-7; d_call: NA; clone_size: NA; v_call: TRBV5-1; cdr3_aa: CASSLEGGEQYF; cdr3_nt: TGCGCCAGCAGCTTGGAGGGGGGGGAGCAGTACTTC
j_call: TRBJ2-1; d_call: TRBD2; clone_size: NA; v_call: TRBV7-2; cdr3_aa: CATKGARGGTSYNEQFF; cdr3_nt: TGTGCCACCAAGGGAGCTCGCGGGGGGACGTCCTACAATGAGCAGTTCTTC
j_call: TRBJ1-5; d_call: TRBD1; clone_size: NA; v_call: TRBV2; cdr3_aa: CASSVGGVRPPQHF; cdr3_nt: TGTGCCAGCAGTGTAGGGGGCGTCCGCCCGCCCCAGCATTTT
j_call: TRBJ1-6; d_call: NA; clone_size: NA; v_call: TRBV2; cdr3_aa: CASSLAGSPLHF; cdr3_nt: TGTGCCAGCAGCCTCGCGGGATCACCCCTCCACTTT